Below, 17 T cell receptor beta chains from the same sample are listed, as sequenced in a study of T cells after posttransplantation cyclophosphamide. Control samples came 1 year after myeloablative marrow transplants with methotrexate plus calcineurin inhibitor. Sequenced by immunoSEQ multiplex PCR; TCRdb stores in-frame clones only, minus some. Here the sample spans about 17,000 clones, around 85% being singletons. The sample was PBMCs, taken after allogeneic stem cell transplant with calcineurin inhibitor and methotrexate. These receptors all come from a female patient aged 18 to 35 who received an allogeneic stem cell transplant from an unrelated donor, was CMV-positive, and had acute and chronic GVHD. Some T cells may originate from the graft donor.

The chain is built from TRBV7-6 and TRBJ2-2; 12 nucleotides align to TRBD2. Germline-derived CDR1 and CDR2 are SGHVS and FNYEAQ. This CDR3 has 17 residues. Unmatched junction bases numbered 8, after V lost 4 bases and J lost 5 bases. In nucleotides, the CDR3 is TGTGCCAGCAGCTCCCGGACTAGCGGGACGCGAACCGGGGAGCTGTTTTTT. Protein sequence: CASSSRTSGTRTGELFF.

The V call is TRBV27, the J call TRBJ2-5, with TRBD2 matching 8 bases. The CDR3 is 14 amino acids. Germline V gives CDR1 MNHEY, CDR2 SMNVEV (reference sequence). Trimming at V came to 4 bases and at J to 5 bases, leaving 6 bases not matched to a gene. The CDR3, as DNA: TGTGCCAGCAGTTCCGGGACTAGAGGCGAGACCCAGTACTTC. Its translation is CASSSGTRGETQYF.

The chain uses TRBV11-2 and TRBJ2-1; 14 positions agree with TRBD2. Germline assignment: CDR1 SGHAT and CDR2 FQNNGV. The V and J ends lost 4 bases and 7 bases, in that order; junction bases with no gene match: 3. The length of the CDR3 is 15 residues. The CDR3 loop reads CASSSGLAGENEQFF. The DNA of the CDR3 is TGTGCCAGCAGCTCGGGACTAGCGGGAGAGAATGAGCAGTTCTTC.

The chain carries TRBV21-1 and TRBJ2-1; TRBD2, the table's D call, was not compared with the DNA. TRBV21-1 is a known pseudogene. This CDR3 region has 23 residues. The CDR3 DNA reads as TGTGCCAGCAGCAAAGGGGAAGTTTCGGGTAAGCCTAGCGGGGGGCAATCCTACAATGAGCAGTTCTTC. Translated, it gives CASSKGEVSGKPSGGQSYNEQFF.

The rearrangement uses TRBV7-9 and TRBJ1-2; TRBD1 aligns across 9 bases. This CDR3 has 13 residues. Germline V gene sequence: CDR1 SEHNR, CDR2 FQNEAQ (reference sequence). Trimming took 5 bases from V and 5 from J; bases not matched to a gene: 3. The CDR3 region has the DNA TGTGCCAGCAGCCCCGGACAGGGGTATGGCTACACCTTC. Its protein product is CASSPGQGYGYTF.

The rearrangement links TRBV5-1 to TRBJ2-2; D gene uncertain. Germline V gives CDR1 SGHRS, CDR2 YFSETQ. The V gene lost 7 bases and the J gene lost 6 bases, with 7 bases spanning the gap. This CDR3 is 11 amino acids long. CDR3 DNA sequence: TGCGCCAGCCGTGCGGCCGGGGAGCTGTTTTTT. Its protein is CASRAAGELFF.

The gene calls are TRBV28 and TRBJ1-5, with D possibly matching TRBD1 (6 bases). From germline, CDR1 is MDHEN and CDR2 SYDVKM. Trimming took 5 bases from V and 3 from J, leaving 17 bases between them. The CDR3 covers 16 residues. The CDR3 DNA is TGTGCCAGCAGTCCTACTGTTGCAGGGGACAATCAGCCCCAGCATTTT. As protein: CASSPTVAGDNQPQHF.

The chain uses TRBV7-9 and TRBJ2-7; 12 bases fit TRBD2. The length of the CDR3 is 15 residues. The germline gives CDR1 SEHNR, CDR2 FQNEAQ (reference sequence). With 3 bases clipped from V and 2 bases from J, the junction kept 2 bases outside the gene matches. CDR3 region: CASSLTSGSAYEQYF. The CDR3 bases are TGTGCCAGCAGCTTGACTAGCGGGAGTGCCTACGAGCAGTACTTC.

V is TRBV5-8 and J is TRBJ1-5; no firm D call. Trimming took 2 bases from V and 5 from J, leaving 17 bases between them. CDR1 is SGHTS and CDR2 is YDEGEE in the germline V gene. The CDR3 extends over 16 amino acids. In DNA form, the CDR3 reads TGTGCCAGCAGCTTTTTTGGGGAGAGCTTCGATCAGCCCCAGCATTTT. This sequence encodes CASSFFGESFDQPQHF.

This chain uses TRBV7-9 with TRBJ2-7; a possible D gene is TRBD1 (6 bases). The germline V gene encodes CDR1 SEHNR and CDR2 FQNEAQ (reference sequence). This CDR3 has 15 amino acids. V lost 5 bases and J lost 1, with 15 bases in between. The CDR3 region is CASSPPWTESYEQYF. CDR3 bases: TGTGCCAGCAGCCCTCCCTGGACAGAGTCCTACGAGCAGTACTTC. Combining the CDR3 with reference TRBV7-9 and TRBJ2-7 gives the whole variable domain DTGVSQNPRHKITKRGQNVTFRCDPISEHNRLYWYRQTLGQGPEFLTYFQNEAQLEKSRLLSDRFSAERPKGSFSTLEIQRTEQGDSAMYLCASSPPWTESYEQYFGPGTRLTVT.

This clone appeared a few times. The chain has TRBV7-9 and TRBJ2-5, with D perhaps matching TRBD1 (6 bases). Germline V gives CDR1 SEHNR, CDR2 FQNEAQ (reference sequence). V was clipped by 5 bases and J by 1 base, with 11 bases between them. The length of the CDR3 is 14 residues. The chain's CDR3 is CASSPWTAQETQYF. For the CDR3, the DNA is TGTGCCAGCAGCCCCTGGACAGCCCAAGAGACCCAGTACTTC.

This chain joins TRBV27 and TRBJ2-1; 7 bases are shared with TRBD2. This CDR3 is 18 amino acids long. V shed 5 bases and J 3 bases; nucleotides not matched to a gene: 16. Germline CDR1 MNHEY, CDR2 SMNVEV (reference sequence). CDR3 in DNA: TGTGCCAGCAGTCACGGCGCGGGCGGGAGTCTTGGCTACAATGAGCAGTTCTTC. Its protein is CASSHGAGGSLGYNEQFF.

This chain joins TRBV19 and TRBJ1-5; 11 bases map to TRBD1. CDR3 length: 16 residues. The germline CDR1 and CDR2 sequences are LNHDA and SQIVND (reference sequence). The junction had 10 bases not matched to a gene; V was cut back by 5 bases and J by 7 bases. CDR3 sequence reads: CASSPRTGGARQPQHF. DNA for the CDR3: TGTGCCAGTAGTCCCCGGACAGGGGGCGCGAGGCAGCCCCAGCATTTT.

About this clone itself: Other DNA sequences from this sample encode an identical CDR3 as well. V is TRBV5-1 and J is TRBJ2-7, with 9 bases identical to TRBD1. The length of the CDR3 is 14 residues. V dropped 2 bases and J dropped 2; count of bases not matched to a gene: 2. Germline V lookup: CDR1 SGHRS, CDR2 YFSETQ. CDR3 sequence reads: CASSFGTGTYEQYF. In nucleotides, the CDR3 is TGCGCCAGCAGCTTCGGGACAGGGACCTACGAGCAGTACTTC.

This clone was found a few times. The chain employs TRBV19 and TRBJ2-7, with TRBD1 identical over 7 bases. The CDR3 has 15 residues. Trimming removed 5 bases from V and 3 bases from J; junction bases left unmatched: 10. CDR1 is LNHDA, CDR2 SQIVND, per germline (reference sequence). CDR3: CASSPPGQIFYEQYF. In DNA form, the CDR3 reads TGTGCCAGTAGTCCACCGGGACAGATTTTCTACGAGCAGTACTTC.

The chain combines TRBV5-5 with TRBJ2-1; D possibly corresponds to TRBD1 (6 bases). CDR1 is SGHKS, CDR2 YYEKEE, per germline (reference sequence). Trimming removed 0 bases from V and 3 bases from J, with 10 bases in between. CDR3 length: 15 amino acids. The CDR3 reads CASSLDRVYYNEQFF. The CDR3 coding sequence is TGTGCCAGCAGCTTGGACAGGGTCTACTACAATGAGCAGTTCTTC.

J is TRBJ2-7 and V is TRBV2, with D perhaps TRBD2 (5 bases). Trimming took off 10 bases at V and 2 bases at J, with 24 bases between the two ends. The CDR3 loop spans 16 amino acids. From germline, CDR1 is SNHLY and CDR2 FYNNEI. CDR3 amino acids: CAISFSTPERPYEQYF. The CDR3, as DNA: TGTGCCATCTCTTTTTCCACGCCGGAGCGGCCCTACGAGCAGTACTTC.